This TCR beta chain comes out of a study of T cells after yellow fever vaccination. From the 5' RACE reads, TCRdb called clonotypes with MiXCR, one entry per CDR3 protein. Of roughly 310,000 distinct CDR3 sequences in the sample, 3% to 4.5% are singletons; the top ten hold about a quarter. CDR1 is SGHTA, CDR2 FQGNSA, per germline. V dropped 7 bases and J dropped 5 bases, with 23 bases sitting between them. This CDR3 spans 16 amino acids. V and J are TRBV7-2 and TRBJ2-5; D is unclear. The receptor was derived from a man in his late teens or twenties who received the YFV17D yellow fever vaccine. This material consisted of PBMCs, taken on the day of the yellow fever booster vaccination. CDR3 in DNA: TGTGCCAGCAAACTGACGGACGCGGCAGGCCTGGAGACCCAGTACTTC. Protein sequence: CASKLTDAAGLETQYF.